This T cell receptor beta chain was found in a study of vaccination and CD4 T cells after COVID-19. The Oncomine TCR Beta short-read assay was applied to DNA of cultured CD4+ T cells. Using its own MiXCR run on the PCR reads, TCRdb lists one record per CDR3 protein. The sample contains some 2,500 distinct CDR3 sequences, approximately 36% of which appear only once. Overall study results and limits: The median proportion of reactive clones detected only post-vaccination in convalescent patients was approximately 90%.

Comments on this clonotype: Antigen: not known.

The treatment was: approximately 11-day PBMC culture with coronavirus spike peptide pools or control peptides (ViraFEST assay). PBMCs, plated at roughly 2 million per well, were grown in the presence of around 11 IU/ml IL-2 and roughly 9.5 ug/ml peptide pools. Following a culture period (around ten days), negative selection was used to isolate CD4+ T cells. The germline V gene encodes CDR1 SGHAT and CDR2 FQDESV (reference sequence). The trim removed 3 bases at V and 4 bases at J, leaving 8 bases unmatched. The CDR3 contains 15 residues. Input material: CD4+ T cells from blood, cultured in vitro. This clonotype was obtained from a human donor who had recovered from COVID-19. V is TRBV11-1 and J is TRBJ1-1; 7 nucleotides match TRBD1. This chain's CDR3 is CASSLGQRLATEAFF. As DNA, the CDR3 is TGTGCCAGCAGCTTGGGACAGCGCCTCGCCACTGAAGCTTTCTTT.